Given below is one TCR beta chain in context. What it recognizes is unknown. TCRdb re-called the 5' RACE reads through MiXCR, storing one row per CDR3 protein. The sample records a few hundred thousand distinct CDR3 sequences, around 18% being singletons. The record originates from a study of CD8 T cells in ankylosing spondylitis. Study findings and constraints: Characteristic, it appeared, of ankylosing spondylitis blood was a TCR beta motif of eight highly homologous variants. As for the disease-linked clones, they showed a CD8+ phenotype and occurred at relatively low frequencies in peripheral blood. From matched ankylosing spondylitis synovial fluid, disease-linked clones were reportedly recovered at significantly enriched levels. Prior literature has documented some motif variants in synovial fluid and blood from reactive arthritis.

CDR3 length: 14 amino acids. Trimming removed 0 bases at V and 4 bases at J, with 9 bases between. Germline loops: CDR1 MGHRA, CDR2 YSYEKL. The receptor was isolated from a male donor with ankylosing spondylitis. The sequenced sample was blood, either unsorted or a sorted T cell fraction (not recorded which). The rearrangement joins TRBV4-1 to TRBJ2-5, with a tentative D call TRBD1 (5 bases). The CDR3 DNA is TGCGCCAGCAGCCAAGACAGGGTTGGAGAGACCCAGTACTTC. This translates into CASSQDRVGETQYF.